A selection of T cell receptor beta chains follows, all from one sample in a study of blood T cells in healthy people across ages. TCRdb processed the 5' RACE reads anew with MiXCR; each CDR3 protein has one entry. The table shows 1 million to 1.2 million distinct CDR3 sequences, with 30% to 40% occurring only once. Sequencing was carried out using blood. These receptors were collected from a man younger than 30 in good health. Both conserved end residues are part of each CDR3. The order of the fields is CDR3 length, D gene, clone size, V gene, J gene, CDR3 protein, CDR3 DNA. The D gene is left open where the match is weak. Size is stated for part of the rows, as once, few or many counts, or as a class when the clone is expanded.

>12|.|once|TRBV7-9|TRBJ1-2
CAGSLALEGYTF
TGTGCCGGCAGCTTAGCCCTGGAGGGCTACACCTTC
>18|.|.|TRBV3-1|TRBJ2-4
CASSPHSGAGGAKNIQYF
TGTGCCAGCAGCCCACACTCCGGGGCTGGTGGAGCTAAAAACATTCAGTACTTC
>15|TRBD1|few|TRBV30|TRBJ1-1
CAWSTRTGMNTEAFF
TGTGCCTGGAGTACGAGGACAGGGATGAACACTGAAGCTTTCTTT
>14|.|few|TRBV5-6|TRBJ2-5
CASSLRTAQETQYF
TGTGCCAGCAGCTTGCGCACAGCACAAGAGACCCAGTACTTC
>16|TRBD1|.|TRBV6-5|TRBJ2-1
CASSPLRDRGDGEQFF
TGTGCCAGCAGTCCCCTTCGGGACAGGGGTGATGGTGAGCAGTTCTTC
>13|.|.|TRBV12-3/TRBV12-4|TRBJ2-7
CASSLIGGGEQYF
TGTGCCAGCAGTTTAATTGGGGGCGGCGAGCAGTACTTC
>13|.|few|TRBV29-1|TRBJ1-2
CSVGEGGGYGYTF
TGCAGCGTTGGCGAAGGGGGAGGCTATGGCTACACCTTC
>13|.|.|TRBV5-1|TRBJ1-4
CASSTGGGEKLFF
TGCGCCAGCAGCACGGGAGGGGGAGAAAAACTGTTTTTT
>14|.|few|TRBV5-1|TRBJ2-1
CASSRDHAGTEQFF
TGCGCCAGCAGCCGCGATCATGCCGGGACCGAGCAGTTCTTC
>17|.|.|TRBV4-1|TRBJ1-1
CASSQDSPSDRNTEAFF
TGCGCCAGCAGCCAAGATTCCCCCTCTGACAGGAACACTGAAGCTTTCTTT
>15|.|few|TRBV6-8|TRBJ2-7
CASSYSTGSSYEQYF
TGTGCCAGCAGTTACTCGACGGGCAGCTCCTACGAGCAGTACTTC
>13|.|.|TRBV7-2|TRBJ2-5
CASSLARDNEQYF
TGTGCCAGCAGCTTAGCGAGGGACAATGAGCAGTACTTC
>14|.|many|TRBV9|TRBJ2-3
CASSVGGVTDTQYF
TGTGCCAGCAGCGTAGGCGGGGTCACAGATACGCAGTATTTT
>13|.|.|TRBV27|TRBJ2-2
CASSSLMAGELFF
TGTGCCAGCAGTTCCCTTATGGCCGGGGAGCTGTTTTTT
>14|TRBD1|.|TRBV6-2/TRBV6-3|TRBJ1-2
CASSFTGQGDGYTF
TGTGCCAGCAGTTTCACGGGACAGGGAGATGGCTACACCTTC
>17|TRBD1|.|TRBV29-1|TRBJ2-1
CSVEDREGQGKYNEQFF
TGCAGCGTTGAAGATCGGGAGGGACAGGGGAAGTACAATGAGCAGTTCTTC
>18|TRBD1|.|TRBV4-2|TRBJ1-1
CASNQLGGGQSANTEAFF
TGTGCCAGCAACCAATTGGGTGGGGGACAGTCCGCCAACACTGAAGCTTTCTTT
>15|TRBD1|.|TRBV12-3/TRBV12-4|TRBJ1-2
CASRNTGQGSYGYTF
TGTGCCAGCAGGAATACGGGACAGGGAAGCTATGGCTACACCTTC
>13|TRBD1|.|TRBV7-2|TRBJ1-2
CASSLGRQGSYTF
TGTGCCAGCAGCTTGGGTAGACAGGGAAGCTACACCTTC
>11|.|.|TRBV20-1|TRBJ1-1
CSGTLDKGAFF
TGCAGTGGGACCCTCGATAAAGGAGCTTTCTTT
>14|.|once|TRBV4-2|TRBJ1-6
CANSQDHQGSPLHF
TGTGCCAACAGCCAAGATCATCAGGGATCACCCCTCCACTTT
>15|.|few|TRBV6-6|TRBJ1-1
CASRQGAIWKTEAFF
TGTGCCAGCAGACAGGGAGCGATCTGGAAAACTGAAGCTTTCTTT
>15|.|.|TRBV20-1|TRBJ2-1
CSASTTHQSGNEQFF
TGCAGTGCTAGTACTACCCATCAGTCGGGCAATGAGCAGTTCTTC
>15|.|.|TRBV7-7|TRBJ2-5
CASSLGRTSQETQYF
TGTGCTAGCAGCTTAGGACGGACTTCACAAGAGACCCAGTACTTC
>15|TRBD1|.|TRBV5-1|TRBJ2-2
CASSLRQGVVGELFF
TGCGCCAGCAGCTTGCGCCAGGGGGTTGTCGGGGAGCTGTTTTTT
>17|TRBD2|few|TRBV6-2/TRBV6-3|TRBJ2-3
CASSYSHGTRTTDTQYF
TGTGCCAGCAGTTACAGTCACGGGACTAGAACCACAGATACGCAGTATTTT
>15|.|few|TRBV7-6|TRBJ1-1
CASSPLGRLGTEAFF
TGTGCCAGCAGCCCCCTGGGGCGATTGGGAACTGAAGCTTTCTTT
>11|.|few|TRBV6-6|TRBJ1-2
CASSRISGYTF
TGTGCCAGCAGCCGTATTTCTGGCTACACCTTC
>13|.|few|TRBV9|TRBJ2-2
CASRGLDTGELFF
TGTGCCAGCAGGGGGCTCGACACCGGGGAGCTGTTTTTT
>13|TRBD2|.|TRBV20-1|TRBJ2-7
CSDKTSGHNEQYF
TGCAGTGACAAGACTAGCGGGCACAATGAGCAGTACTTC
>15|.|.|TRBV13|TRBJ1-1
CASSQPRGPNTEAFF
TGTGCCAGCAGCCAACCCCGGGGCCCGAACACTGAAGCTTTCTTT
>15|.|.|TRBV14|TRBJ2-7
CASSRISSSYNEQYF
TGTGCCAGCAGCCGTATATCGAGCTCCTACAATGAGCAGTACTTC